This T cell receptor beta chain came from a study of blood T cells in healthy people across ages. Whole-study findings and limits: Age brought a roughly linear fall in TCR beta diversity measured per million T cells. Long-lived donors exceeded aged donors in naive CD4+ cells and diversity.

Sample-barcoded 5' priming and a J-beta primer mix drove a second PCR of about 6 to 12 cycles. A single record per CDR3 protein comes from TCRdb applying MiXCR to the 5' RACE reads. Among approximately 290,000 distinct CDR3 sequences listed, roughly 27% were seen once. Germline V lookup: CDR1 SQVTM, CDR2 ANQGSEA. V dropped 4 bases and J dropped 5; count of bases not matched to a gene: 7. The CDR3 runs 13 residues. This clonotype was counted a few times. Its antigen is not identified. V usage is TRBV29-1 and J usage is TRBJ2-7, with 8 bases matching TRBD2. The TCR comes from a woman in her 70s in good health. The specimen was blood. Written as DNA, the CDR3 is TGCAGCGTTGGTCGGACTAGCTTGCACGAGCAGTACTTC. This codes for CSVGRTSLHEQYF.